This T cell receptor beta chain was obtained from a study of brain T cells in children with intractable seizures (dated by TCRdb to about 2021). For the study in its entirety: As a first screen for immune gene transcripts, resected brain tissue from 40 to 60 pediatric epilepsy surgery cases was run on a NanoString immunology panel. Eight of the 12 selected surgery cases also had pre-surgery blood sequenced, which left four cases with brain tissue only.

The intended sense of this specimen's time point label: blood from clinic visit 5 months post-surgery; TSC patient then seizure free. The surgery cases showing the highest brain T cell transcript signatures were chosen for TCR beta chain sequencing of brain tissue and, when available, of blood. Prior to surgery, the patients had been treated with at least one anti-epileptic drug. The TCR-sequenced patients were children whose drug-resistant epilepsy was caused by tuberous sclerosis complex, focal cortical dysplasia, Rasmussen encephalitis or hemimegalencephaly. Bulk genomic DNA was isolated from unsorted brain tissue and whole blood using the Monarch genomic DNA purification kit. Beyond this particular receptor, the publication reports: Because sequencing depth was different between pre-surgery and post-surgery blood, clones absent from the pre-surgery sample may reflect undersampling. Viral specificity was inferred only from CDR3 sequence similarity, and patients' HCMV serostatus was unknown.

TCR beta chain sequences were generated from genomic DNA using the immunoSEQ assay. Per the source publication's procedure: Any CDR3 sequence that did not begin with the conserved framework cysteine at position 104 was removed by hand. Clonality was calculated as one minus the normalized Shannon's Diversity Index, with values ranging from 0 (maximal diversity) to 1 (oligoclonal). Differences in the frequency of the same CDR3 between samples, such as brain versus blood, were assessed with chi-squared comparison-of-proportions tests. Public clonotypes were found through immuneACCESS searches, while the VDJdb browser was used to judge similarity to known antiviral clonotypes. In its TCRdb copy, this immuneACCESS table keeps in-frame sequences only and misses some clones. Where compared with another copy, unresolved V genes explain less than half of these, and the others have no known cause. V, J and clone size were drawn from that table, and D and trimming were deduced from the DNA. Within this sample are about 340,000 clones, with about 93% of them counted one time only. The ten biggest clones cover around 5% of the sample.

The CDR3, cysteine through phenylalanine, is 14 amino acids long. Of the read, only the CDR3 DNA is kept; its 42 bases are in frame from base 1. Comment on this clone: The antigen this receptor binds is unknown. One base away there is no much larger clone; base qualities are not given.

The source was peripheral blood, collected more than 4 months after surgery. The V gene is TRBV12-2 and the J gene is TRBJ1-5; the D call of TRBD1 is as the table states it, not checked on the DNA. TRBV12-2 is given as a pseudogene. The receptor was isolated from a boy younger than two with tuberous sclerosis and intractable seizures. The bases are TGTGCAAGTCGCCCGACAGGGGGCGGTCAGCCCCAGCATTTT. This gives the protein CASRPTGGGQPQHF.